Listed here are 6 T cell receptor beta chains from one sample, sequenced in a study of CXCR3-negative and CXCR3-positive naive CD8 T cells. The authors prepared UMI-labeled TRB cDNA libraries by 5' RACE. With the 5' RACE reads reprocessed, TCRdb shows one record per CDR3 protein and no DNA. The data show 6,000 to 8,000 distinct CDR3 sequences, and the top ten clones hold approximately 2.3%. The sequenced sample consisted of naive CXCR3- CD8+ T cells from blood. Indicated subset: CD45RO-CCR7+CD27+CD95- naive CD8+ T cells lacking CXCR3 (TNR3-). All receptors derive from a human donor in good health. Some clones in this sample may be carry-over from other donors' samples.

According to its frequency, this clonotype is medium-sized. The CDR3 protein is CASSSTSGSRNEQFF. The V call is TRBV13, the J call TRBJ2-1; the D call of TRBD2 rests on TCRdb alone, since no DNA is present to check it. The CDR3 has 15 residues. CDR1 is PRHDT and CDR2 is FYEKMQ in the germline V gene (reference sequence). The variable domain in full, with the rest retrieved from reference TRBV13 and TRBJ2-1, is AAGVIQSPRHLIKEKRETATLKCYPIPRHDTVYWYQQGPGQDPQFLISFYEKMQSDKGSIPDRFSAQQFSDYHSELNMSSLELGDSALYFCASSSTSGSRNEQFFGPGTRLTVL.

This clonotype is labeled medium-sized based on frequency. The chain carries TRBV4-1 and TRBJ1-2; TCRdb designates TRBD1, a call that cannot be tested without DNA. The germline CDR1 and CDR2 sequences are MGHRA and YSYEKL. The CDR3 contains 14 residues. The CDR3 protein is CASSQDWGDYGYTF.

The chain carries TRBV6-2 or TRBV6-3 and TRBJ2-7; TCRdb calls TRBD2, which cannot be checked without DNA. This CDR3 is built from 17 residues. Germline CDR1 is MNHEY and CDR2 is SVGEGT. The CDR3 reads CASSYLLLAGDTYEQYF.

According to its frequency, this clonotype is medium-sized. CDR3 amino acids: CASSHSGTEAFF. The gene calls are TRBV7-9 and TRBJ1-1. The CDR3 spans 12 residues. Germline V gives CDR1 SEHNR, CDR2 FQNEAQ (reference sequence).

This chain links TRBV4-1 with TRBJ1-1; TCRdb gives TRBD1 as the D gene, but with no DNA this cannot be confirmed. The CDR3 loop spans 14 amino acids. The V gene's germline CDR1 is MGHRA and CDR2 YSYEKL. Here the CDR3 reads CASSPRTLNTEAFF.

V is TRBV28 and J is TRBJ2-1. Germline V lookup: CDR1 MDHEN, CDR2 SYDVKM. The CDR3 extends over 15 amino acids. CDR3 protein: CASSHTTTLQDEQFF.